This TCR beta chain is drawn from a study of CD8 T cells in acute hepatitis C reinfection. Study-level results: Diversity was high, without significant differences between resolver and chronic groups. One of thirteen outcome-independent public clonotypes used V04-02/J02-02.

Profiled with immunoSEQ multiplex PCR; TCRdb holds only in-frame clones, not every one. The sample yields about 38,000 clones, approximately 83% seen once. The time point denotes: naive CD8 control sorted from an acute-time-point sample. As for this clone: The antigen is undetermined.

The CDR3 loop spans 15 amino acids. V gave up 0 bases and J gave up 2 bases, with 10 bases separating them. CDR1 and CDR2 (germline): SGDLS, YYNGEE. Sequenced sample: naive CD8+ T cells from PBMCs. This TCR derives from a woman aged 18 to 35 who spontaneously cleared hepatitis C infection. The genes are TRBV9 and TRBJ2-3; D may be TRBD2 (5 bases). Here the CDR3 reads CASSVVASYTDTQYF. The CDR3 nucleotides are TGTGCCAGCAGCGTAGTAGCGAGTTACACAGATACGCAGTATTTT.